This TCR beta chain was profiled in a study of CD8 T cells in ankylosing spondylitis. Quantitative 5'-RACE with molecular barcodes was used to make the TCR beta libraries. MiXCR, applied by TCRdb to the 5' RACE reads, yields one record per CDR3 protein. The sample holds approximately 180,000 distinct CDR3 sequences, 18% seen once. Germline V CDR1 and CDR2: LNHNV, YYDKDF (reference sequence). The CDR3 runs 14 residues. With V trimmed by 2 bases and J by 13 bases, 11 bases remained unmatched. Whole-study findings and limits: The study identified a TCR beta motif of roughly eight highly homologous variants that appeared characteristic of ankylosing spondylitis blood.

This clonotype came up many times. What it recognizes is unknown. This sequence was found in a male donor under 35 with ankylosing spondylitis or in good health (not recorded which). The sequencing input was blood, either unsorted or a sorted T cell fraction (not recorded which). This chain connects TRBV15 to TRBJ1-2, with 9 bases fitting TRBD1. CDR3 in DNA: TGTGCCACCAGCAGACGGACAGGGGACGGCTTACTCACCTTC. Translating it yields CATSRRTGDGLLTF.